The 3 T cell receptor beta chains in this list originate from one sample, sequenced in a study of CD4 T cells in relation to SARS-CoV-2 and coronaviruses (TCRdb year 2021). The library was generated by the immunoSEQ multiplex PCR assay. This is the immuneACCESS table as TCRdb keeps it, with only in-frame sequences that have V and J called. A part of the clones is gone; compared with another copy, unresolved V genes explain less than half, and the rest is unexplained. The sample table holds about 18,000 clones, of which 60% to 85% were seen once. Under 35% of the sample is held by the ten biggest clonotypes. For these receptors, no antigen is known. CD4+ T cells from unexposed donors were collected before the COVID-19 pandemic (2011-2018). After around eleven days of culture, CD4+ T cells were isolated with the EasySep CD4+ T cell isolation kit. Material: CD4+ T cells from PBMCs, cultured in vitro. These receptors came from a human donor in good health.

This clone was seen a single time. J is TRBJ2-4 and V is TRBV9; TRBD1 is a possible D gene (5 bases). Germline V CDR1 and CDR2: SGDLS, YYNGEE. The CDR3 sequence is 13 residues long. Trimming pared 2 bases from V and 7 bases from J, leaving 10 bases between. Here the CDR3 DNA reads TGTGCCAGCAGCGTCGCAGGGATGAACATTCAGTACTTC. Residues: CASSVAGMNIQYF.

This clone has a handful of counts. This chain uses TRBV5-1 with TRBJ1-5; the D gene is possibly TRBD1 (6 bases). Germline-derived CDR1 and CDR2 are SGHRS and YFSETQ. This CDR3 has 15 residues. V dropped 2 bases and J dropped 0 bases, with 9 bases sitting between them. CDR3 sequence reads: CASSLTGLSNQPQHF. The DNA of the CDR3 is TGCGCCAGCAGCTTAACAGGGCTTAGCAATCAGCCCCAGCATTTT.

Written as DNA, the CDR3 is TGTGCCAGCAGGAAGGGACTAGCGGTCTCCTACAATGAGCAGTTCTTC. It yields the protein CASRKGLAVSYNEQFF. This chain links TRBV2 with TRBJ2-1, with 11 bases matching TRBD2. Germline V CDR1 and CDR2: SNHLY, FYNNEI. The CDR3 is 16 residues long. V lost 6 bases to trimming and J lost 0 bases; unmatched junction nucleotides: 4.